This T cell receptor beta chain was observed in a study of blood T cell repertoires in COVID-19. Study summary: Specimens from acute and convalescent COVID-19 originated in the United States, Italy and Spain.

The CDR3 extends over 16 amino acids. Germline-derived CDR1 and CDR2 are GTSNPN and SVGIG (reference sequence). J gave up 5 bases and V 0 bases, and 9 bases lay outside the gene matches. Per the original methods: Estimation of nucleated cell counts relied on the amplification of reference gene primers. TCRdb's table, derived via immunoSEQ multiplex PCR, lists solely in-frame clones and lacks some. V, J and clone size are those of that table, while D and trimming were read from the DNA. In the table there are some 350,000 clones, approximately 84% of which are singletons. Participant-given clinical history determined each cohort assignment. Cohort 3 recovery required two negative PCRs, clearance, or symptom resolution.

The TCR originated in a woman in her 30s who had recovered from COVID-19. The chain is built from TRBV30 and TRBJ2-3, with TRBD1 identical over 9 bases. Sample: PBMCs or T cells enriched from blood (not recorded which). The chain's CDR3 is CAWSVLLQGAGDTQYF. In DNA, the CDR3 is TGTGCCTGGAGTGTACTACTACAGGGGGCAGGAGATACGCAGTATTTT.